These 24 T cell receptor beta chains were all obtained from the same sample, sequenced in a study of long-term antiretroviral therapy in people with HIV. Runs used v3.0 of the immunoSEQ assay and were done at survey level. TCRdb's table, derived via immunoSEQ multiplex PCR, lists solely in-frame clones and lacks some. The sample shows around 22,000 clones, just over 85% of them seen only once. Source: unsorted PBMCs, taken 1.8 years before starting antiretroviral therapy. The receptors come from a woman in her 30s with HIV.

This sequence joins TRBV5-1 and TRBJ2-3; the match to TRBD1 covers 9 bases. The CDR3 loop spans 15 amino acids. The V gene end was trimmed by 4 bases and the J gene end by 1 base; junction bases not matched to a gene: 4. Germline loops: CDR1 SGHRS, CDR2 YFSETQ. CDR3 loop: CASSQGQGGTDTQYF. Here the CDR3 DNA reads TGCGCCAGCAGCCAGGGACAGGGTGGCACAGATACGCAGTATTTT.

The DNA for the CDR3 is TGCGCCAGCAGCTTGAACGGGGGCCTGCAAGAGACCCAGTACTTC. Protein sequence: CASSLNGGLQETQYF. V is TRBV5-1 and J is TRBJ2-5; D could derive from TRBD1 or TRBD2 (6 bases each). The CDR3 is made up of 15 amino acids. V dropped 1 base and J dropped 2 bases, with 12 bases sitting between them. Germline CDR1 reads SGHRS; CDR2 reads YFSETQ. Full variable domain (missing parts from reference TRBV5-1 and TRBJ2-5): KAGVTQTPRYLIKTRGQQVTLSCSPISGHRSVSWYQQTPGQGLQFLFEYFSETQRNKGNFPGRFSGRQFSNSRSEMNVSTLELGDSALYLCASSLNGGLQETQYFGPGTRLLVL.

The CDR3 spells CASSLSWAGLSYEQYV. The CDR3 nucleotides read TGTGCCAGCAGCTTAAGTTGGGCGGGGCTAAGCTACGAGCAGTACGTC. The chain recombines TRBV7-3 with TRBJ2-7; a possible D gene is TRBD2 (6 bases). The CDR3 totals 16 residues. V was shortened by 1 base and J by 3 bases, with 16 bases between the two germline ends. Germline assignment: CDR1 SGHTA and CDR2 FQGTGA.

This sequence joins TRBV5-6 and TRBJ2-3, with TRBD1 matching 9 bases. The CDR3 consists of 15 residues. Germline V lookup: CDR1 SGHDT, CDR2 YYEEEE. The junction had 2 bases not matched to a gene; V was cut back by 1 base and J by 2 bases. CDR3 sequence (DNA): TGTGCCAGCAGCTTGTGGACAGGGGACACAGATACGCAGTATTTT. Its protein product is CASSLWTGDTDTQYF.

The chain carries TRBV9 and TRBJ1-1; D is unclear. The CDR3 is 13 amino acids. The germline V and J ends were trimmed by 0 bases and 1 base, with 4 bases remaining between them. The V gene's germline CDR1 is SGDLS and CDR2 YYNGEE. CDR3 residues: CASSVAPNTEAFF. The DNA of the CDR3 is TGTGCCAGCAGCGTAGCACCGAACACTGAAGCTTTCTTT.

The CDR3 nucleotides are TGTGCCAGCAGTTCAGGGGATGAGCAGTTCTTC. Amino acids: CASSSGDEQFF. The chain has TRBV6-5 and TRBJ2-1, with D possibly being TRBD1 (6 bases). Germline lookup yields CDR1 MNHEY and CDR2 SVGAGI. The CDR3 consists of 11 residues. The V end lost 4 bases, the J end lost 8 bases, and 6 bases lay between the germline ends.

The chain uses TRBV6-4 and TRBJ2-3, with 10 bases that match TRBD2. The CDR3 has 15 residues. V gave up 3 bases and J gave up 5 bases; unmatched junction bases: 5. Germline V gene data show CDR1 as MRHNA and CDR2 as SNTAGT. The CDR3 loop is CASSETSGEGDTQYF. CDR3 DNA: TGTGCCAGCAGTGAAACTAGCGGGGAGGGAGATACGCAGTATTTT.

V gene TRBV11-2 combines with J gene TRBJ1-5; D is ambiguous. Germline V lookup: CDR1 SGHAT, CDR2 FQNNGV. The CDR3 totals 13 residues. Trimming cost V 2 bases and J 7 bases, with 9 bases left between them. CDR3 residues: CASSLNLDQPQHF. The CDR3 nucleotides are TGTGCCAGCAGCTTAAATTTAGACCAGCCCCAGCATTTT.

The chain has TRBV9 and TRBJ2-2, with 8 nucleotides matching TRBD1. V dropped 3 bases and J dropped 0; count of bases not matched to a gene: 1. The CDR3 runs 15 residues. Germline V CDR1 and CDR2: SGDLS, YYNGEE. CDR3 coding DNA: TGTGCCAGCAGCGCGGACAGGGCGAACACCGGGGAGCTGTTTTTT. Translation gives CASSADRANTGELFF. Based on the CDR3 plus reference TRBV9 and TRBJ2-2, the full variable domain is DSGVTQTPKHLITATGQRVTLRCSPRSGDLSVYWYQQSLDQGLQFLIQYYNGEERAKGNILERFSAQQFPDLHSELNLSSLELGDSALYFCASSADRANTGELFFGEGSRLTVL.

This chain uses TRBV28 with TRBJ2-1; D is perhaps TRBD2 (7 bases). Germline V gene sequence: CDR1 MDHEN, CDR2 SYDVKM. The CDR3 length is 16 residues. V lost 2 bases and J 7 bases, leaving 18 bases between the germline ends. The CDR3 bases are TGTGCCAGCAGTTTACCCACGGGGGGCATGAAGAATGAGCAGTTCTTC. Amino acid sequence: CASSLPTGGMKNEQFF. The variable domain in full, completed from reference TRBV28 and TRBJ2-1, reads DVKVTQSSRYLVKRTGEKVFLECVQDMDHENMFWYRQDPGLGLRLIYFSYDVKMKEKGDIPEGYSVSREKKERFSLILESASTNQTSMYLCASSLPTGGMKNEQFFGPGTRLTVL.

This clone came up once. The chain is built from TRBV11-2 and TRBJ1-4; 7 bases fit TRBD1. Looked up from germline, CDR1 is SGHAT and CDR2 is FQNNGV. The CDR3 spans 15 residues. Germline trimming cut 2 bases from V and 3 bases from J; bases unmatched to any gene: 3. Written as DNA, the CDR3 is TGTGCCAGCAGCTTAACCGGGACAGCTAATGAAAAACTGTTTTTT. It is translated as CASSLTGTANEKLFF.

This CDR3 reads CASSLNYRVSPLHF. Here the CDR3 DNA reads TGTGCCAGCAGCCTTAACTACAGGGTTTCGCCCCTCCACTTT. The chain joins TRBV27 to TRBJ1-6, with D perhaps matching TRBD1 (6 bases). V was trimmed by 6 bases and J by 13 bases, leaving 19 bases between them. CDR3 length: 14 amino acids. The germline CDR1 and CDR2 sequences are MNHEY and SMNVEV (reference sequence).

This clone was observed once. The J gene is TRBJ2-5, the V gene TRBV7-3; maybe TRBD2 (6 bases). This CDR3 spans 13 amino acids. Germline V CDR1 and CDR2: SGHTA, FQGTGA. The germline V and J ends were trimmed by 1 base and 5 bases, with 8 bases remaining between them. CDR3 protein: CASSLKGLETQYF. CDR3 nucleotide sequence: TGTGCCAGCAGCTTAAAGGGACTGGAGACCCAGTACTTC. Full variable domain (rest looked up from reference TRBV7-3 and TRBJ2-5): GAGVSQTPSNKVTEKGKYVELRCDPISGHTALYWYRQSLGQGPEFLIYFQGTGAADDSGLPNDRFFAVRPEGSVSTLKIQRTERGDSAVYLCASSLKGLETQYFGPGTRLLVL.

The chain combines TRBV27 with TRBJ2-5; 13 positions agree with TRBD2. Germline assignment: CDR1 MNHEY and CDR2 SMNVEV (reference sequence). This CDR3 region has 21 residues. V lost 6 bases to trimming and J lost 0 bases; unmatched junction nucleotides: 19. The chain's CDR3 is CASSLKGPGLAGARYQETQYF. The CDR3, as DNA: TGTGCCAGCAGCCTAAAGGGGCCTGGACTAGCGGGGGCTCGGTACCAAGAGACCCAGTACTTC.

V is TRBV30 and J is TRBJ1-2; D is unclear. There are 13 residues in the CDR3. V was clipped by 3 bases and J by 3 bases, with 11 bases between them. The germline V gene has CDR1 GTSNPN and CDR2 SVGIG (reference sequence). CDR3 sequence: CAWRAETHYGYTF. CDR3 sequence (DNA): TGTGCCTGGAGGGCGGAAACACACTATGGCTACACCTTC.

The rearrangement uses TRBV12-2 and TRBJ2-3; the table assigns TRBD2, which was not confirmed against the DNA. TRBV12-2 is shown as a pseudogene. This CDR3 is built from 18 residues. The CDR3 DNA sequence: TGTGCAAGTCGCTTAGGTATATGCGGTTTGGCTGGTTGGGATACGCAGTATTTT. Amino acid sequence: CASRLGICGLAGWDTQYF.

The gene calls are TRBV7-3 and TRBJ2-5; D is uncertain. The ends were cut back, 5 bases at V and 4 bases at J, with 11 bases in the middle. The CDR3 is 13 amino acids. CDR1 and CDR2 from the germline V gene are SGHTA and FQGTGA. CDR3 sequence: CASSLSSLETQYF. The CDR3 region has the DNA TGTGCCAGCAGCCTTAGTAGTCTAGAGACCCAGTACTTC.

This clone occurred a few times. The genes are TRBV29-1 and TRBJ1-2, with TRBD1 matching over 8 bases. Unmatched junction bases numbered 7, after V lost 4 bases and J lost 6 bases. The CDR3 runs to 13 residues. CDR1 is SQVTM, CDR2 ANQGSEA, per germline. CDR3 sequence reads: CSVAWTGKDGYTF. CDR3 nucleotides: TGCAGCGTTGCATGGACAGGGAAAGATGGCTACACCTTC.

In regard to this clone: Distinct nucleotide sequences in the sample also encode this CDR3. The chain carries TRBV30 and TRBJ1-3; the match to TRBD1 covers 7 bases. CDR1 is GTSNPN and CDR2 is SVGIG in the germline V gene (reference sequence). With V trimmed by 2 bases and J by 0 bases, 4 bases remained unmatched. The CDR3 covers 15 residues. Written as DNA, the CDR3 is TGTGCCTGGAGTAAAACAGGGGTCTCTGGAAACACCATATATTTT. It specifies CAWSKTGVSGNTIYF. The full variable domain, in which reference TRBV30 and TRBJ1-3 provide the parts outside the CDR3, is SQTIHQWPATLVQPVGSPLSLECTVEGTSNPNLYWYRQAAGRGLQLLFYSVGIGQISSEVPQNLSASRPQDRQFILSSKKLLLSDSGFYLCAWSKTGVSGNTIYFGEGSWLTVV.

This clone was picked up a small number of times. The CDR3 protein is CAWRWGSGNTIYF. DNA for the CDR3: TGTGCCTGGAGATGGGGCTCTGGAAACACCATATATTTT. This sequence joins TRBV30 and TRBJ1-3; D gene uncertain. Germline CDR1 is GTSNPN and CDR2 is SVGIG (reference sequence). V was trimmed by 3 bases and J by 0 bases, leaving 6 bases between them. There are 13 residues in the CDR3.

The chain employs TRBV5-1 and TRBJ1-5; 9 bases are shared with TRBD1. With 4 bases clipped from V and 1 base from J, the junction kept 6 bases outside the gene matches. In germline, CDR1 is SGHRS, CDR2 YFSETQ. This CDR3 region has 16 residues. CDR3 coding DNA: TGCGCCAGCAGCCCTGGGGGACAGGGAAGCAATCAGCCCCAGCATTTT. It yields the protein CASSPGGQGSNQPQHF. Variable domain in full (rest from reference TRBV5-1 and TRBJ1-5): KAGVTQTPRYLIKTRGQQVTLSCSPISGHRSVSWYQQTPGQGLQFLFEYFSETQRNKGNFPGRFSGRQFSNSRSEMNVSTLELGDSALYLCASSPGGQGSNQPQHFGDGTRLSIL.

The CDR3: CASSVAVRTEAFF. CDR3 nucleotides: TGTGCCAGCAGCGTCGCAGTCCGGACTGAAGCTTTCTTT. This chain uses TRBV2 with TRBJ1-1, with D unresolved. Per germline, CDR1 SNHLY and CDR2 FYNNEI. The CDR3 loop spans 13 amino acids. Trimming stripped 6 bases from V and 5 bases from J, with 13 bases between.

The CDR3 reads CAGGQENTEAFF. CDR3 sequence (DNA): TGTGCCGGGGGACAGGAGAACACTGAAGCTTTCTTT. The gene calls are TRBV7-9 and TRBJ1-1; the match to TRBD1 covers 8 bases. Germline V gene data show CDR1 as SEHNR and CDR2 as FQNEAQ (reference sequence). Germline trimming cut 11 bases from V and 1 base from J; bases unmatched to any gene: 3. CDR3 size: 12 residues.

The rearrangement links TRBV14 to TRBJ1-3, with no clear D. The CDR3 totals 11 residues. From germline, CDR1 is SGHDN and CDR2 FVKESK. Deletions cut 8 bases from V and 6 bases from J, with 8 bases between. The CDR3 spells CASQQLNTIYF. DNA for the CDR3: TGTGCCAGCCAACAGTTAAACACCATATATTTT.